This T cell receptor (beta chain) was profiled in a study of cytomegalovirus exposure and HLA in healthy donors. PCR used 60 Vbeta primers and 13 Jbeta primers. Libraries were prepared by immunoSEQ multiplex PCR; TCRdb keeps only in-frame clonotypes and omits some of them. Of over 120,000 clones listed, about 74% were seen once; the top ten hold 4.3%. Trimming left V 0 bases short and J 2 bases short, with 11 bases between. CDR1 is SEHNR, CDR2 FQNEAQ, per germline (reference sequence). This CDR3 is built from 15 residues. The TCR originated in a man in his late teens or twenties in good health and CMV-seropositive. V usage is TRBV7-9 and J usage is TRBJ2-7, with D unresolved. Sequences were obtained from PBMCs. CDR3 amino acids: CASSLAPPYPYEQYF. The CDR3 DNA reads TGTGCCAGCAGCTTAGCACCGCCCTACCCCTACGAGCAGTACTTC.